These T cell receptor beta chains were read from a single sample in a study of a mutant IDH1 vaccine in newly diagnosed glioma. Their antigens are not known. This table comes from immunoSEQ multiplex PCR, and its TCRdb copy is limited to in-frame clones, with some not included. The repertoire has some 60,000 clones, approximately 80% of them found once; the top ten carry 5% to 6.5%. Sequences were derived from PBMCs, sampled from a glioma patient whose treatment included an IDH1 peptide vaccine. The receptors shown here come from a middle-aged man with glioma. The CDR3 runs from the conserved cysteine through the conserved F or W. The order of the fields is V gene, J gene, clone size, D gene, CDR3 DNA, CDR3 protein. A D gene is named only where the DNA matches it firmly. A row's size may be missing; if present it is once, few, many or a size class.

>TRBV5-5|TRBJ2-5|-|-
TGTGCCAGCAGCATGCCGGGAGAGGGGTTGGAGACCCAGTACTTC
CASSMPGEGLETQYF
>TRBV10-1|TRBJ1-5|-|TRBD1
TGCGCCAGCAGTGTACGTCCGGGACAGCACAATCAGCCCCAGCATTTT
CASSVRPGQHNQPQHF
>TRBV7-2|TRBJ2-6|-|TRBD1
TGTGCCAGCAGCTTAGTGCCGGGACAGGGGTCTGGGGCCAACGTCCTGACTTTC
CASSLVPGQGSGANVLTF
>TRBV9|TRBJ1-5|-|-
TGTGCCAGCAGCGTAGAGCTTCAGCCCCAGCATTTT
CASSVELQPQHF
>TRBV19|TRBJ1-5|few|-
TGTGCCAGTACCATGGGTGGAGGGAACAATCAGCCCCAGCATTTT
CASTMGGGNNQPQHF
>TRBV6-1|TRBJ1-6|-|-
TGTGCCAGCAGTTTTACAGGGACCTTCGGGACACCCCTCCACTTT
CASSFTGTFGTPLHF
>TRBV15|TRBJ2-7|-|TRBD2
TGTGCCACCAGCGGGTCCGGGACTAGCGGAGGCTACGAGCAGTACTTC
CATSGSGTSGGYEQYF
>TRBV6-6|TRBJ2-1|-|TRBD2
TGTGCCAGCAGTTACGTTGCGGGGGGGCAGGGTGAGCAGTTCTTC
CASSYVAGGQGEQFF
>TRBV16|TRBJ2-7|-|-
TGTGCCAGCAGCCAATCTACCCACGAGCAGTACTTC
CASSQSTHEQYF
>TRBV9|TRBJ1-3|-|-
TGTGCCAGCAGCGTCCGAGGGGACCTCTCTGGAAACACCATATATTTT
CASSVRGDLSGNTIYF
>TRBV19|TRBJ2-7|-|-
TGTGCCAGTAGTATAACCGGGGAAAGCGAGCAGTACTTC
CASSITGESEQYF
>TRBV4-1|TRBJ1-2|-|-
TGCGCCAGCAGCCAAGAGGACGGCGGATTCTATGGCTACACCTTC
CASSQEDGGFYGYTF
>TRBV5-6|TRBJ2-7|-|TRBD2
TGTGCCAGCAGCTTTCGGACTAGAGCGGGGGAGCAGTACTTC
CASSFRTRAGEQYF
>TRBV15|TRBJ2-3|-|TRBD1
TGTGCCACCAGCACGGGACAGGGAGATGATACGCAGTATTTT
CATSTGQGDDTQYF
>TRBV11-2|TRBJ2-1|-|-
TGTGCCAGCAGCTTAGGGACGGAGCAGTTCTTC
CASSLGTEQFF
>TRBV11-3|TRBJ2-2|-|TRBD1
TGTGCCAGCAGCTTAGGACAGGGAAGCACCGGGGAGCTGTTTTTT
CASSLGQGSTGELFF
>TRBV6-1|TRBJ2-3|once|TRBD2
TGTGCCAGCGGAGAAGCGGGAGAGGGGGCAGATACGCAGTATTTT
CASGEAGEGADTQYF
>TRBV28|TRBJ1-1|few|-
TGTGCCAGCAGTGGGGGGGCGCTGAACACTGAAGCTTTCTTT
CASSGGALNTEAFF
>TRBV28|TRBJ1-1|few|-
TGTGCCAGCAGTTGGGCCGGACCGGGCACTGAAGCTTTCTTT
CASSWAGPGTEAFF
>TRBV6-1|TRBJ1-4|-|-
TGTGCCAGCAGTGAAGCGCTCTTCACAGGCGCAACTAATGAAAAACTGTTTTTT
CASSEALFTGATNEKLFF
>TRBV19|TRBJ1-5|-|TRBD1
TGTGCCAGTAGACCGATACAGGGGGCGGGTCAGCCCCAGCATTTT
CASRPIQGAGQPQHF
>TRBV30|TRBJ1-2|-|-
TGTGCCTGGAGTCTTCCCGGGGGGGGACCTAGGGGCTACACCTTC
CAWSLPGGGPRGYTF
>TRBV27|TRBJ1-2|-|-
TGTGCCAGCAGTTTGACAGGCAACTATGGCTACACCTTC
CASSLTGNYGYTF
>TRBV6-5|TRBJ2-3|-|TRBD2
TGTGCCAGCAGTTTAAGCGGGGGGGCCGGAGATACGCAGTATTTT
CASSLSGGAGDTQYF